This TCR beta chain appears in the sequencing data of a study of cytomegalovirus exposure and HLA in healthy donors. Study-wide points: Across HLA loci, a later analysis found differing TCR association rates, with DRB1 most and HLA-C fewest. The analysis excluded some indistinguishable V segments, including TRBV6-2 and TRBV6-3.

PCR was performed using 60 Vbeta and 13 Jbeta primers. The repertoire was sequenced with immunoSEQ multiplex PCR; TCRdb's copy has only in-frame clones and lacks some. Counted here are about 140,000 clones, approximately 80% occurring once; the ten biggest clones make up roughly 14%. This clone appeared a single time. Its cognate antigen is unknown. The CDR3 extends over 13 amino acids. The germline CDR1 and CDR2 sequences are MNHEY and SVGAGI. V dropped 6 bases and J dropped 1 base, with 9 bases sitting between them. Material for sequencing was PBMCs. The sequence was collected from a woman aged 40 to 49 in good health and CMV-seronegative. V usage is TRBV6-5 and J usage is TRBJ1-1; tentatively, D is TRBD1 (6 bases). In nucleotides, the CDR3 is TGTGCCAGCAGCAGGGGAACGAACACTGAAGCTTTCTTT. It encodes CASSRGTNTEAFF.